This TCR beta chain was identified in a study of graft-versus-host responses after intestinal transplantation. Produced via immunoSEQ multiplex PCR; TCRdb's table is partial and in-frame only. The sample carries approximately 14,000 clones, about 33% recorded once. Investigators plated some 200,000 CFSE-labeled responder cells together with some 200,000 irradiated stimulator cells labeled with violet dye. Germline trimming cut 0 bases from V and 3 bases from J; bases unmatched to any gene: 6. The CDR3 has 16 amino acids. CDR1 is SGDLS and CDR2 is YYNGEE in the germline V gene. The gene calls are TRBV9 and TRBJ2-1, with 7 positions matching TRBD2. The sequences come from alloreactive CD8+ T cells from a mixed lymphocyte reaction culture, collected before intestinal transplant. The subset here: CFSE-low proliferating T cells sorted from roughly six-day pre-transplant mixed lymphocyte reaction (GvH or HvG direction). This TCR was recovered from a human patient who received an intestinal transplant. CDR3 nucleotides: TGTGCCAGCAGCGTAGCGTGGGCGGGGGACTACAATGAGCAGTTCTTC. It specifies CASSVAWAGDYNEQFF.